The 9 T cell receptor beta chains below come from one sample, sequenced in a study of T cells in Graves' hyperthyroidism and ophthalmopathy. Amplified regions were TCR beta CDR3 sequences from RNA transcripts. Initially, a first-round RT-PCR of the TCR CDR3 employed the HTBI primer set. In TCRdb, the multiplex PCR reads were re-called with MiXCR into one record per CDR3 protein. The sample shows about 350,000 distinct CDR3 sequences, approximately 15% of them seen only once. Sequenced input: blood. These receptors were obtained from a woman aged 30 to 39 with Graves' hyperthyroidism.

This clonotype showed up many times. The gene calls are TRBV28 and TRBJ2-7; D is possibly TRBD2 (5 bases). CDR3 length: 12 residues. CDR1 is MDHEN and CDR2 is SYDVKM in the germline V gene. Trimming stripped 7 bases from V and 0 bases from J, with 7 bases between. Here the CDR3 DNA reads TGTGCCAGCAACCGGGGCTCCTACGAGCAGTACTTC. The encoded protein is CASNRGSYEQYF.

J is TRBJ2-1 and V is TRBV4-3; TRBD2 aligns across 14 bases. CDR1 is LGHNA and CDR2 is YSLEER in the germline V gene. This CDR3 has 22 residues. The ends lost 1 base at V and 7 bases at J; junction bases unmatched: 21. CDR3 in DNA: TGCGCCAGCAGCCAAGGGCTTCCTGATGGGCCCGGGACTAGCGGGAGTAGTAATGAGCAGTTCTTC. Its protein is CASSQGLPDGPGTSGSSNEQFF.

The J gene is TRBJ2-1, the V gene TRBV11-2; 7 positions match TRBD2. This CDR3 spans 14 amino acids. Germline CDR1 is SGHAT and CDR2 is FQNNGV. Trimming cost V 2 bases and J 7 bases; bases outside gene matches: 5. This CDR3 is CASSLSGLGNEQFF. The CDR3 DNA follows: TGTGCCAGCAGCTTATCAGGACTAGGAAATGAGCAGTTCTTC.

This clonotype was found a few times. V is TRBV5-1 and J is TRBJ2-3; perhaps TRBD1 as D (5 bases). The CDR3 is made up of 16 amino acids. The germline V and J ends were trimmed by 6 bases and 0 bases, with 17 bases remaining between them. Germline V gene sequence: CDR1 SGHRS, CDR2 YFSETQ. The DNA for the CDR3 is TGCGCCAGCAAGACTGCTACAGGTTCTAGCACAGATACGCAGTATTTT. Translating gives CASKTATGSSTDTQYF.

The chain recombines TRBV29-1 with TRBJ2-1; no firm D call. This CDR3 contains 12 residues. Germline CDR1 is SQVTM and CDR2 is ANQGSEA. V was clipped by 4 bases and J by 6 bases, with 10 bases between them. CDR3 coding DNA: TGCAGCGTTGGGTTATCGGGCAATGAGCAGTTCTTC. Translated: CSVGLSGNEQFF.

The chain combines TRBV20-1 with TRBJ1-6; the D gene is possibly TRBD1 (6 bases). V lost 0 bases and J 8 bases, leaving 17 bases between the germline ends. The CDR3 length is 16 residues. In germline, CDR1 is DFQATT, CDR2 SNEGSKA (reference sequence). The CDR3 DNA follows: TGCAGTGCTAGAGACCTAGACAGGCCAGGGGATTCACCCCTCCACTTT. It codes for CSARDLDRPGDSPLHF.

At least ten counts were recorded for this clonotype. At one of its ends the junction is not consistent with the germline gene, which may arise from a read error. The rearrangement uses TRBV20-1 and TRBJ2-5; D not certain. This CDR3 is 15 amino acids long. CDR1 DFQATT and CDR2 SNEGSKA come from the germline V gene (reference sequence). CDR3 residues: CSARDAAAPQETQYF. The CDR3 DNA follows: TGCAGTGCGAGAGATGCCGCAGCCCCACAAGAGACCCAGTACTTC.

The chain combines TRBV18 with TRBJ1-4; D is uncertain. The germline V gene has CDR1 KGHSH and CDR2 LQKENI. This CDR3 spans 13 amino acids. Trimming removed 2 bases from V and 4 bases from J, with 5 bases in between. This CDR3 is CASSPDRNEKLFF. Here the CDR3 DNA reads TGTGCCAGCTCACCAGACCGTAATGAAAAACTGTTTTTT.

The rearrangement links TRBV19 to TRBJ2-1; D assignment may be TRBD1 or TRBD2 (5 bases each). The length of the CDR3 is 13 residues. Deletions cut 6 bases from V and 4 bases from J, with 10 bases between. Germline V gives CDR1 LNHDA, CDR2 SQIVND (reference sequence). In nucleotides, the CDR3 is TGTGCCAGTAGGGGGGAGTATTACAATGAGCAGTTCTTC. It encodes CASRGEYYNEQFF.